The 18 T cell receptor beta chains below come from one sample, sequenced in a study of cytotoxic CD8 clonotypes in ibrutinib-treated CLL. Assay used: immunoSEQ multiplex PCR; TCRdb lists only in-frame clones, some missing. The table records some 130,000 clones, around 76% of them present only once. This specimen was PBMCs, taken after 24 months of ibrutinib treatment. Receptors were obtained from a human donor with chronic lymphocytic leukemia.

This clone showed up just once. The chain combines TRBV5-1 with TRBJ2-3; perhaps TRBD1 as D (6 bases). CDR3 length: 17 residues. Trimming stripped 0 bases from V and 3 bases from J, with 17 bases between. Germline lookup yields CDR1 SGHRS and CDR2 YFSETQ. Written as DNA, the CDR3 is TGCGCCAGCAGCTTGGTTCAGAGGGGGACCGATACAGATACGCAGTATTTT. Its translation is CASSLVQRGTDTDTQYF.

The chain combines TRBV7-2 with TRBJ1-5; D unresolved. In germline, CDR1 is SGHTA, CDR2 FQGNSA. The V gene lost 4 bases and the J gene lost 4 bases, with 14 bases spanning the gap. This CDR3 region has 15 residues. CDR3: CASSSRALGNQPQHF. The CDR3 DNA reads as TGTGCCAGCAGCTCCCGGGCCCTGGGGAATCAGCCCCAGCATTTT.

The chain carries TRBV19 and TRBJ2-7, with D hard to call. The germline gives CDR1 LNHDA, CDR2 SQIVND (reference sequence). V was pared by 8 bases and J by 4 bases, with 12 bases between. This CDR3 has 12 amino acids. The CDR3 is CASGPYPYEQYF. CDR3 bases: TGTGCCAGTGGCCCCTACCCTTACGAGCAGTACTTC.

The rearrangement links TRBV6-5 to TRBJ1-5, with TRBD1 identical over 10 bases. Per the germline V gene, CDR1 is MNHEY and CDR2 is SVGAGI. Losses at the gene ends were 6 bases for V and 2 bases for J; bases not matched to a gene: 4. This CDR3 has 15 residues. DNA of the CDR3: TGTGCCAGCAGCACCGGGACAGGGGGCAATCAGCCCCAGCATTTT. Its protein is CASSTGTGGNQPQHF.

The chain is built from TRBV7-2 and TRBJ2-2; the D is unclear. V shed 5 bases and J shed 4 bases, with 14 bases lying between them. The CDR3 is 15 amino acids. Looked up from germline, CDR1 is SGHTA and CDR2 is FQGNSA. The CDR3 loop reads CASSTIPWSTGELFF. CDR3 in DNA: TGTGCCAGCAGCACTATCCCCTGGAGCACCGGGGAGCTGTTTTTT.

The chain employs TRBV6-5 and TRBJ2-7; 8 bases align to TRBD1. In germline, CDR1 is MNHEY, CDR2 SVGAGI. CDR3 size: 13 residues. The J segment lost 9 bases and the V segment lost 6 bases, leaving 10 bases of the junction unmatched. DNA of the CDR3: TGTGCCAGCAGCTTCGACAGGGGTGGTGTGCAGTACTTC. Protein: CASSFDRGGVQYF.

This clone was detected only a few times. V and J are TRBV20-1 and TRBJ2-5; no clear D. Trimming shortened V by 6 bases and J by 3 bases, and 8 bases separated the two germline ends. CDR3 length equals 11 residues. Germline V gene data show CDR1 as DFQATT and CDR2 as SNEGSKA (reference sequence). CDR3 in amino acids: CSASVEETQYF. In DNA, the CDR3 is TGCAGTGCCAGTGTGGAAGAGACCCAGTACTTC.

The gene calls are TRBV7-3 and TRBJ2-1; 10 bases are shared with TRBD2. The V gene end was trimmed by 5 bases and the J gene end by 4 bases; junction bases not matched to a gene: 5. CDR1 and CDR2 (germline): SGHTA, FQGTGA. CDR3 length equals 15 residues. CDR3 DNA sequence: TGTGCCAGCAGCGCAAGCGGGGGGGTTTACAATGAGCAGTTCTTC. Protein: CASSASGGVYNEQFF.

This clone was seen a single time. The chain joins TRBV30 to TRBJ2-7, with 14 positions matching TRBD2. The V gene end was trimmed by 5 bases and the J gene end by 2 bases; junction bases not matched to a gene: 8. Germline V lookup: CDR1 GTSNPN, CDR2 SVGIG (reference sequence). This CDR3 is built from 16 residues. The CDR3 is CAWETSGGAFAYEQYF. In DNA form, the CDR3 reads TGTGCCTGGGAGACTAGCGGGGGGGCCTTCGCCTACGAGCAGTACTTC.

This sequence joins TRBV6-6 and TRBJ1-3, with no clear D. The CDR3 has 14 residues. Trimming shortened V by 8 bases and J by 0 bases, and 11 bases separated the two germline ends. Germline CDR1 reads MNHNY; CDR2 reads SVGAGI (reference sequence). The CDR3 loop is CASGNSHSGNTIYF. The CDR3 region has the DNA TGTGCCAGCGGGAACAGCCACTCTGGAAACACCATATATTTT.

The V call is TRBV11-2, the J call TRBJ1-1, with D unclear. Germline assignment: CDR1 SGHAT and CDR2 FQNNGV. Trimming pared 3 bases from V and 8 bases from J, leaving 13 bases between. The CDR3 runs to 13 residues. As DNA, the CDR3 is TGTGCCAGCAGCTTCCGAAGACACCTCGAAGCTTTCTTT. It is translated as CASSFRRHLEAFF.

The chain has TRBV6-6 and TRBJ1-1; no definite D call. V lost 6 bases and J 1 base, leaving 12 bases between the germline ends. From germline, CDR1 is MNHNY and CDR2 SVGAGI (reference sequence). The CDR3 spans 14 residues. The DNA of the CDR3 is TGTGCCAGCAGCGCCCGGGCCCCGAACACTGAAGCTTTCTTT. Its translation: CASSARAPNTEAFF.

The CDR3 DNA reads TGCGCCAGCAGCCGAAGCGGGGGGGAGGAGACCCAGTACTTC. Protein product: CASSRSGGEETQYF. The rearrangement joins TRBV4-1 to TRBJ2-5; TRBD2 agrees at 10 bases. V shed 4 bases, J shed 5 bases, and the junction held 4 bases outside the gene matches. The CDR3 spans 14 residues. Looked up from germline, CDR1 is MGHRA and CDR2 is YSYEKL.

This clone was counted at least ten times. The chain employs TRBV12-5 and TRBJ1-5, with D possibly TRBD1 on 5 matching bases. The CDR3 is made up of 12 amino acids. The V and J ends lost 1 base and 10 bases respectively, with 8 bases between them. The germline gives CDR1 LGHNT, CDR2 FRNRAP. CDR3 bases: TGTGCTAGTGGTTTGGACCGGGGCCCCCAGCATTTT. It specifies CASGLDRGPQHF.

This clone has a single count. This chain uses TRBV5-4 with TRBJ2-5; unclear D gene. The CDR3 loop spans 13 amino acids. In germline, CDR1 is SGHNT, CDR2 YYREEE (reference sequence). V lost 6 bases, J lost 1 base, and 10 bases lay in between. The CDR3 DNA follows: TGTGCCAGCACCATCATGCCCCAAGAGACCCAGTACTTC. This encodes CASTIMPQETQYF.

This chain links TRBV5-1 with TRBJ2-3; 9 nucleotides align to TRBD2. Looked up from germline, CDR1 is SGHRS and CDR2 is YFSETQ. With V trimmed by 7 bases and J by 4 bases, 13 bases remained unmatched. The CDR3 spans 16 residues. The CDR3 coding sequence is TGCGCCAGCGGATCAGGCGGGAGGGCCTCCCCAGATACGCAGTATTTT. The encoded protein is CASGSGGRASPDTQYF.

V gene TRBV18 combines with J gene TRBJ1-3; 8 nucleotides agree with TRBD1. CDR3 length: 17 residues. In germline, CDR1 is KGHSH, CDR2 LQKENI. The V and J ends lost 3 bases and 1 base, in that order; junction bases with no gene match: 8. The DNA for the CDR3 is TGTGCCAGCTCACCGCGGGGACAGGCAGGATCTGGAAACACCATATATTTT. Its protein is CASSPRGQAGSGNTIYF.

Worth noting for this clone: Other nucleotide sequences in the sample specify the same CDR3. The chain has TRBV7-2 and TRBJ2-5; D is perhaps TRBD2 (5 bases). Trimming stripped 5 bases from V and 2 bases from J, with 9 bases between. There are 13 residues in the CDR3. The germline V gene has CDR1 SGHTA and CDR2 FQGNSA. The CDR3 is CASSPGGQETQYF. In DNA, the CDR3 is TGTGCCAGCAGCCCGGGCGGGCAAGAGACCCAGTACTTC. Complete variable domain (other parts from reference TRBV7-2 and TRBJ2-5): GAGVSQSPSNKVTEKGKDVELRCDPISGHTALYWYRQSLGQGLEFLIYFQGNSAPDKSGLPSDRFSAERTGGSVSTLTIQRTQQEDSAVYLCASSPGGQETQYFGPGTRLLVL.